The 31 T cell receptor beta chains listed next were all sequenced from one sample in a study of cytomegalovirus exposure and HLA in healthy donors (dated 2017 in TCRdb). The library was built by means of the immunoSEQ multiplex PCR assay. In TCRdb, the immuneACCESS table is reduced to in-frame sequences with V and J assigned. These tables do not hold every clone; where another copy was compared, an unresolved V gene accounts for under half, and the others remain unexplained. This sample lists roughly 150,000 clones; 80% to 90% were detected once. The ten most abundant clones make up 2% to 2.5% of the sample. The sequenced sample consisted of PBMCs. These receptors were taken from a woman in her late teens or twenties in good health and CMV-seronegative.

This clone was recorded once. The chain has TRBV5-1 and TRBJ1-6; D not resolved. CDR3 length: 13 amino acids. Germline V gene lookup returns CDR1 SGHRS and CDR2 YFSETQ. The V and J ends lost 3 bases and 5 bases respectively, with 6 bases between them. This CDR3 is CASSSNDNSPLHF. The CDR3, as DNA: TGCGCCAGCAGCTCTAACGATAATTCACCCCTCCACTTT.

V gene TRBV10-1 combines with J gene TRBJ2-1, with 9 bases matching TRBD1. Looked up from germline, CDR1 is WNHNN and CDR2 is SYGVQD (reference sequence). CDR3 length equals 16 residues. V trimming: 2 bases; J trimming: 5 bases; junction bases outside the gene matches: 7. CDR3 DNA sequence: TGCGCCAGCAGTGAGAATCCGGGACAGGGTAACAATGAGCAGTTCTTC. Protein: CASSENPGQGNNEQFF.

This sequence joins TRBV15 and TRBJ2-7, with TRBD2 matching over 7 bases. CDR3 length: 17 amino acids. The germline V gene encodes CDR1 LNHNV and CDR2 YYDKDF (reference sequence). Trimming took 3 bases from V and 2 from J; bases not matched to a gene: 13. Here the CDR3 reads CATSRRAWRRGTYEQYF. CDR3 nucleotide sequence: TGTGCCACCAGCAGGAGGGCATGGAGGCGGGGGACCTACGAGCAGTACTTC.

A word on this clone: Other nucleotide sequences from this sample produce the same CDR3. CDR3 sequence reads: CASSFPRSTDTQYF. The CDR3 coding sequence is TGTGCCAGCAGTTTCCCCCGTAGCACAGATACGCAGTATTTT. This chain connects TRBV5-6 to TRBJ2-3; D not certain. From germline, CDR1 is SGHDT and CDR2 YYEEEE. The V and J ends lost 5 bases and 0 bases respectively, with 10 bases between them. The CDR3 loop spans 14 amino acids.

V and J are TRBV4-1 and TRBJ2-1; weak D call: TRBD1 (5 bases). In germline, CDR1 is MGHRA, CDR2 YSYEKL. Trimming removed 4 bases at V and 0 bases at J, with 16 bases between. CDR3 size: 17 residues. CDR3 nucleotides: TGCGCCAGCAGCCCTTTGCCAGGGCAAGACTCCTACAATGAGCAGTTCTTC. This gives the protein CASSPLPGQDSYNEQFF.

Written as DNA, the CDR3 is TGCGCCAGCAGCCAAGTAGAGGGGAACACTGAAGCTTTCTTT. Its protein is CASSQVEGNTEAFF. This rearrangement joins TRBV4-1 to TRBJ1-1; D not resolved. Trimming removed 1 base at V and 1 base at J, with 7 bases between. This CDR3 is built from 14 residues. Germline V gene sequence: CDR1 MGHRA, CDR2 YSYEKL.

The V gene is TRBV7-4, the J gene TRBJ2-7; TRBD2 aligns across 9 bases. The CDR3 extends over 16 amino acids. The ends lost 5 bases at V and 2 bases at J; junction bases unmatched: 10. Germline-derived CDR1 and CDR2 are SGHVT and SQSDAQ. The chain's CDR3 is CASSGRLAVTPYEQYF. In DNA form, the CDR3 reads TGTGCCAGCAGCGGCAGACTAGCGGTTACCCCCTACGAGCAGTACTTC.

The chain carries TRBV2 and TRBJ1-1; D might be TRBD1 (5 bases). Trimming stripped 11 bases from V and 11 bases from J, with 12 bases between. The CDR3 is 9 residues long. Germline V gene sequence: CDR1 SNHLY, CDR2 FYNNEI. CDR3 in amino acids: CAQGVVAFF. CDR3 DNA sequence: TGTGCCCAAGGGGTCGTGGCTTTCTTT.

This clone is medium-sized in the sample. V usage is TRBV19 and J usage is TRBJ2-7; 9 bases match TRBD1. Germline trimming cut 5 bases from V and 0 bases from J; bases unmatched to any gene: 8. This CDR3 is 16 amino acids long. Germline CDR1 reads LNHDA; CDR2 reads SQIVND (reference sequence). This CDR3 is CASSWGQGRSSYEQYF. CDR3 coding DNA: TGTGCCAGTAGTTGGGGACAGGGCCGGAGCTCCTACGAGCAGTACTTC. The whole variable domain, remainder taken from reference TRBV19 and TRBJ2-7, is DGGITQSPKYLFRKEGQNVTLSCEQNLNHDAMYWYRQDPGQGLRLIYYSQIVNDFQKGDIAEGYSVSREKKESFPLTVTSAQKNPTAFYLCASSWGQGRSSYEQYFGPGTRLTVT.

The chain has TRBV5-1 and TRBJ1-1; D is uncertain. Germline lookup yields CDR1 SGHRS and CDR2 YFSETQ. Trimming took off 1 base at V and 2 bases at J, with 15 bases between the two ends. This CDR3 comprises 16 residues. CDR3 nucleotide sequence: TGCGCCAGCAGCTTGTTAAGGGCGGGTAGTAACACTGAAGCTTTCTTT. This translates into CASSLLRAGSNTEAFF.

The chain combines TRBV2 with TRBJ1-4; 9 bases align to TRBD1. The J segment lost 8 bases and the V segment lost 7 bases, leaving 11 bases of the junction unmatched. The CDR3 totals 15 residues. CDR1 is SNHLY and CDR2 is FYNNEI in the germline V gene. CDR3 bases: TGTGCCAGCACCACAGGGGGCATCGGTAACGAAAAACTGTTTTTT. It encodes CASTTGGIGNEKLFF.

This clone was recorded once. The chain joins TRBV7-9 to TRBJ1-2; D is unclear. Germline loops: CDR1 SEHNR, CDR2 FQNEAQ (reference sequence). V lost 4 bases to trimming and J lost 5 bases, with 11 bases between them. The CDR3 contains 13 residues. CDR3 in DNA: TGTGCCAGCAGCTCATACGAGGAGTATGGCTACACCTTC. Translation gives CASSSYEEYGYTF.

The chain carries TRBV5-1 and TRBJ1-2; 7 bases align to TRBD1. J gave up 5 bases and V 1 base, and 2 bases lay outside the gene matches. Germline CDR1 reads SGHRS; CDR2 reads YFSETQ. This CDR3 is built from 13 residues. DNA for the CDR3: TGCGCCAGCAGCTTGACAGGGGAGTATGGCTACACCTTC. Translation gives CASSLTGEYGYTF.

V and J are TRBV9 and TRBJ1-2, with D possibly TRBD1 on 5 matching bases. Trimming pared 4 bases from V and 4 bases from J, leaving 14 bases between. CDR1 is SGDLS and CDR2 is YYNGEE in the germline V gene. This CDR3 comprises 14 residues. In DNA form, the CDR3 reads TGTGCCAGCAGCCCTCGGGGGGAGGCCTATGGCTACACCTTC. It yields the protein CASSPRGEAYGYTF.

This chain links TRBV27 with TRBJ2-1, with TRBD2 identical over 9 bases. The V and J ends lost 6 bases and 2 bases, in that order; junction bases with no gene match: 8. This CDR3 has 16 residues. Per the germline V gene, CDR1 is MNHEY and CDR2 is SMNVEV (reference sequence). CDR3 in DNA: TGTGCCAGCAGCGTCCTTAGCGGGAGCACCTACAATGAGCAGTTCTTC. It encodes CASSVLSGSTYNEQFF.

The chain carries TRBV7-3 and TRBJ2-6, with D possibly matching TRBD2 (5 bases). Between the trimmed V and J ends, which lost 1 base and 0 bases, there was a span of 22 bases. The germline V gene has CDR1 SGHTA and CDR2 FQGTGA. The CDR3 is 21 residues long. CDR3 loop: CASSLMPIVRELHSGANVLTF. CDR3 nucleotide sequence: TGTGCCAGCAGCTTAATGCCCATCGTACGGGAACTTCACTCTGGGGCCAACGTCCTGACTTTC. The variable domain in full, with the rest retrieved from reference TRBV7-3 and TRBJ2-6, is GAGVSQTPSNKVTEKGKYVELRCDPISGHTALYWYRQSLGQGPEFLIYFQGTGAADDSGLPNDRFFAVRPEGSVSTLKIQRTERGDSAVYLCASSLMPIVRELHSGANVLTFGAGSRLTVL.

V usage is TRBV29-1 and J usage is TRBJ1-2; D is possibly TRBD1 (5 bases). The V end lost 8 bases, the J end lost 8 bases, and 24 bases lay between the germline ends. The CDR3 contains 14 residues. Germline V gene data show CDR1 as SQVTM and CDR2 as ANQGSEA. CDR3 nucleotide sequence: TGCAGCACCCGGACCTTGGACATTCGGCGCGGCTACACCTTC. This encodes CSTRTLDIRRGYTF.

The chain joins TRBV19 to TRBJ1-5; 9 bases align to TRBD1. CDR1 and CDR2 (germline): LNHDA, SQIVND (reference sequence). After removal of 5 bases from V and 7 bases from J, the junction contained 15 bases not matched to a gene. The CDR3 consists of 17 residues. Here the CDR3 reads CASSFHRGRGGLQPQHF. The CDR3 DNA reads TGTGCCAGTAGTTTTCACAGGGGGCGCGGGGGTTTACAGCCCCAGCATTTT. The variable domain in full, with the rest retrieved from reference TRBV19 and TRBJ1-5, is DGGITQSPKYLFRKEGQNVTLSCEQNLNHDAMYWYRQDPGQGLRLIYYSQIVNDFQKGDIAEGYSVSREKKESFPLTVTSAQKNPTAFYLCASSFHRGRGGLQPQHFGDGTRLSIL.

V and J are TRBV6-5 and TRBJ2-7; no firm D call. The V gene's germline CDR1 is MNHEY and CDR2 SVGAGI. This CDR3 comprises 13 residues. Between the trimmed V and J ends, which lost 2 bases and 5 bases, there was a span of 10 bases. As DNA, the CDR3 is TGTGCCAGCAGTTACGGGCAGGCCCACGAGCAGTACTTC. It yields the protein CASSYGQAHEQYF.

The rearrangement joins TRBV14 to TRBJ1-5; D unclear. Trimming removed 4 bases from V and 8 bases from J, with 12 bases in between. Germline CDR1 is SGHDN and CDR2 is FVKESK. The CDR3 contains 13 residues. The CDR3 reads CASSLASGEPQHF. In nucleotides, the CDR3 is TGTGCCAGCAGCCTGGCGAGCGGGGAGCCCCAGCATTTT.

V is TRBV6-1 and J is TRBJ2-2; possibly TRBD1 for D (6 bases). Per germline, CDR1 MNHNS and CDR2 SASEGT. The V gene lost 10 bases and the J gene lost 6 bases, with 12 bases spanning the gap. This CDR3 spans 12 amino acids. CDR3 sequence: CATVQGAGELFF. In nucleotides, the CDR3 is TGTGCCACCGTACAGGGTGCCGGGGAGCTGTTTTTT.

This chain connects TRBV6-1 to TRBJ2-3; D perhaps matches TRBD1 (6 bases). Germline loops: CDR1 MNHNS, CDR2 SASEGT. V shed 7 bases and J shed 9 bases, with 20 bases lying between them. There are 14 residues in the CDR3. The CDR3 loop reads CASTLRTASGTQYF. CDR3 nucleotides: TGTGCCAGCACCCTAAGGACAGCGTCGGGGACGCAGTATTTT.

This clone was seen just once. This sequence joins TRBV19 and TRBJ2-7; D call uncertain. CDR3 length: 13 amino acids. Germline-derived CDR1 and CDR2 are LNHDA and SQIVND (reference sequence). V gave up 6 bases and J gave up 2 bases, with 11 bases separating them. CDR3 nucleotide sequence: TGTGCCAGTAGCGCCGGGTTCACCTACGAGCAGTACTTC. This codes for CASSAGFTYEQYF.

This rearrangement joins TRBV30 to TRBJ2-5, with D unresolved. V lost 4 bases, J lost 5 bases, and 8 bases lay in between. The CDR3 length is 11 residues. Germline V gives CDR1 GTSNPN, CDR2 SVGIG (reference sequence). CDR3 nucleotides: TGTGCCTGGAATTATCTGGAGACCCAGTACTTC. The encoded protein is CAWNYLETQYF.

The V and J genes are TRBV7-9 and TRBJ1-1; D gene uncertain. Germline V gene data show CDR1 as SEHNR and CDR2 as FQNEAQ (reference sequence). This CDR3 region has 14 residues. Trimming took 5 bases from V and 5 from J, leaving 15 bases between them. CDR3 sequence reads: CASSGDIPWTEAFF. DNA for the CDR3: TGTGCCAGCAGCGGTGACATCCCGTGGACTGAAGCTTTCTTT.

The genes are TRBV6-5 and TRBJ2-2; 7 bases are shared with TRBD2. Per the germline V gene, CDR1 is MNHEY and CDR2 is SVGAGI. Unmatched junction bases numbered 4, after V lost 6 bases and J lost 3 bases. CDR3 length: 14 amino acids. CDR3 sequence: CASSTTSDTGELFF. CDR3 bases: TGTGCCAGCAGCACTACTAGCGACACCGGGGAGCTGTTTTTT.

The V and J genes are TRBV5-1 and TRBJ2-3; 7 positions match TRBD2. There are 16 residues in the CDR3. Germline V gene data show CDR1 as SGHRS and CDR2 as YFSETQ. V dropped 3 bases and J dropped 1; count of bases not matched to a gene: 8. The CDR3 protein is CASSYPQGGGTDTQYF. The DNA for the CDR3 is TGCGCCAGCAGCTACCCCCAGGGAGGGGGCACAGATACGCAGTATTTT.

The sample holds a few counts of this clone. This chain connects TRBV30 to TRBJ2-7; possible D gene TRBD1, 6 bases. Germline assignment: CDR1 GTSNPN and CDR2 SVGIG (reference sequence). Trimming took off 3 bases at V and 2 bases at J, with 8 bases between the two ends. This CDR3 has 12 amino acids. The CDR3 region has the DNA TGTGCCTGGAGGGGGGCCCCCTACGAGCAGTACTTC. This encodes CAWRGAPYEQYF. The whole variable domain, remainder taken from reference TRBV30 and TRBJ2-7, is SQTIHQWPATLVQPVGSPLSLECTVEGTSNPNLYWYRQAAGRGLQLLFYSVGIGQISSEVPQNLSASRPQDRQFILSSKKLLLSDSGFYLCAWRGAPYEQYFGPGTRLTVT.

J is TRBJ2-1 and V is TRBV2; TRBD2 might be the D (5 bases). V lost 10 bases to trimming and J lost 1 base, with 17 bases between them. Per germline, CDR1 SNHLY and CDR2 FYNNEI. CDR3 length equals 15 residues. The CDR3 nucleotides read TGTGCCACGGGATCAGTAGGAGCGTCCTACAATGAGCAGTTCTTC. This encodes CATGSVGASYNEQFF.

The chain carries TRBV6-5 and TRBJ1-4; D gene ambiguous. V was shortened by 0 bases and J by 10 bases, with 6 bases between the two germline ends. This CDR3 has 12 amino acids. Germline values: CDR1 MNHEY, CDR2 SVGAGI. The CDR3 reads CASSYSGGKLFF. The CDR3 DNA follows: TGTGCCAGCAGTTACTCAGGCGGAAAACTGTTTTTT.

This chain connects TRBV7-9 to TRBJ1-2; TRBD1 might be the D (6 bases). Deletions cut 5 bases from V and 2 bases from J, with 9 bases between. Germline CDR1 and CDR2: SEHNR and FQNEAQ (reference sequence). There are 13 residues in the CDR3. The CDR3 is CASSATGNYGYTF. The CDR3, as DNA: TGTGCCAGCAGCGCAACAGGGAACTATGGCTACACCTTC. Full variable domain (outside the CDR3, taken from reference TRBV7-9 and TRBJ1-2): DTGVSQNPRHKITKRGQNVTFRCDPISEHNRLYWYRQTLGQGPEFLTYFQNEAQLEKSRLLSDRFSAERPKGSFSTLEIQRTEQGDSAMYLCASSATGNYGYTFGSGTRLTVV.